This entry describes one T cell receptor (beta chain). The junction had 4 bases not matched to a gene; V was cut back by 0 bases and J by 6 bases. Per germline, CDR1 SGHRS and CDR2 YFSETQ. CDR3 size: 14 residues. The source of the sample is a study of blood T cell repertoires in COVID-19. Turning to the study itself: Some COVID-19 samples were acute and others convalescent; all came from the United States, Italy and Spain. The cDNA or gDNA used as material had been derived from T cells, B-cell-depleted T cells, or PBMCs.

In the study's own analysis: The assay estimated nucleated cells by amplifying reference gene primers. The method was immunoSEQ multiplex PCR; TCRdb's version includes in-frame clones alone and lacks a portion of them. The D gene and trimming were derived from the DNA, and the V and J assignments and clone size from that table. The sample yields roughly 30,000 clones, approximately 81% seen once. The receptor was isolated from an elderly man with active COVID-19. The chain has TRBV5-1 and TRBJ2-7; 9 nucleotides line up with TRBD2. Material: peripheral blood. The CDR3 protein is CASSLGVAGVEQYF. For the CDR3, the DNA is TGCGCCAGCAGCTTGGGGGTAGCGGGGGTCGAGCAGTACTTC.